The rows below give T cell receptor beta chains drawn from one sample of a study of CD8 T cells in Susac syndrome. Each CDR3 protein gets one entry after TCRdb re-called the immunoSEQ multiplex PCR reads with MiXCR. Found here are about 130,000 distinct CDR3 sequences, around 91% of them singletons; the top ten hold over 0.2%. The sample consisted of CD8+ T cells from PBMCs. The receptors here all came from a human donor with multiple sclerosis. Each CDR3 is given with its conserved first and last residue. D genes are given only for firm matches. Clone size is stated in some rows and not others, as once, few, many or a class when expanded.

>once|TRBJ1-2|-|TRBV29-1
TGCAGCGTCCCAGGACAGAACTATGGCTACACCTTC
CSVPGQNYGYTF
>-|TRBJ1-2|TRBD1|TRBV5-4
TGTGCCAGCAGCTGGGGGACAGGAGGCTACACCTTC
CASSWGTGGYTF
>-|TRBJ1-2|-|TRBV29-1
TGCAGCGTTGAAGAAGATCAGACCTATGGCTACACCTTC
CSVEEDQTYGYTF
>-|TRBJ2-1|TRBD2|TRBV20-1
TGCAGTGCGACATCGGGACTAGGGATCAATGAGCAGTTCTTC
CSATSGLGINEQFF
>once|TRBJ2-3|-|TRBV18
TGTGCCAGCTCACCCGGACTACCTAGCACAGATACGCAGTATTTT
CASSPGLPSTDTQYF
>-|TRBJ1-2|TRBD1|TRBV29-1
TGCAGCGTTGAAGATCAGGGGGCGGTCTATGGCTACACCTTC
CSVEDQGAVYGYTF
>-|TRBJ2-2|-|TRBV28
TGTGCCTGCGCGCAGTCGAACACCGGGGAGCTGTTTTTT
CACAQSNTGELFF
>-|TRBJ2-1|-|TRBV9
TGTGCCAGCAGCGTACCTAGCTTTGATAATGAGCAGTTCTTC
CASSVPSFDNEQFF
>-|TRBJ1-1|-|TRBV20-1
TGCAGTGCTCCTGACCGGCCGAACACTGGAGCTTTCTTT
CSAPDRPNTGAFF
>-|TRBJ2-2|-|TRBV23-1
TGCGCCAGCAGTCCCGACGGTACGAACACCGGGGAGCTGTTTTTT
CASSPDGTNTGELFF
>-|TRBJ1-2|-|TRBV3-1
TGTGCCAGCAGCCATTTCCGGTGGGGAGCGGTTAACTATGGCTACACCTTC
CASSHFRWGAVNYGYTF
>-|TRBJ1-1|TRBD1|TRBV30
TGTGCCTGGCTATCCTCGGACAGGGTAGAAGCTTTCTTT
CAWLSSDRVEAFF
>-|TRBJ1-4|-|TRBV5-8
TGTGCCAGCAGCTTAAGCCAGGGTGAAGAAAAACTGTTTTTT
CASSLSQGEEKLFF
>once|TRBJ1-1|-|TRBV15
TGTGCCACCAGCAGGGGCGAGGGGAGGCAGACGCCTGAAGCTTTCTTT
CATSRGEGRQTPEAFF
>-|TRBJ2-2|TRBD2|TRBV10-3
TGTGCCATCAGTGAAATAGCGGGGCTAACCGGGGAGCTGTTTTTT
CAISEIAGLTGELFF
>-|TRBJ1-6|-|TRBV2
TGTGCCAGCAGTGACCAGGGTAATTCACCCCTCCACTTT
CASSDQGNSPLHF
>once|TRBJ1-2|TRBD1|TRBV20-1
TGCAGTGCTAGAGGAGCACAGGGGAGCGGCTATGGCTACACCTTC
CSARGAQGSGYGYTF
>-|TRBJ2-1|TRBD2|TRBV15
TGTGCCACCAGCCAAGGTGGGGGGGAGAACAATGAGCAGTTCTTC
CATSQGGGENNEQFF
>-|TRBJ2-5|-|TRBV30
TGTGCCTGGAGGACTCACCCGGAGACCCAGTACTTC
CAWRTHPETQYF
>-|TRBJ2-3|-|TRBV5-1
TGCGCCAGCAGCTTGGGGTTTCTGGCGAGTAGCACAGATACGCAGTATTTT
CASSLGFLASSTDTQYF
>-|TRBJ1-2|-|TRBV6-5
TGTGCCAGCAGATCAGGGGAAGGCTACACCTTC
CASRSGEGYTF
>-|TRBJ1-3|-|TRBV19
TGTGCCAGCGACGGAGGAAACACCATATATTTT
CASDGGNTIYF
>-|TRBJ1-5|-|TRBV20-1
TGCAGTGCTAGGAATCCAACATTAAGCGCTCAGCCCCAGCATTTT
CSARNPTLSAQPQHF
>-|TRBJ2-2|-|TRBV13
TGTGCCAGCAGCTTAGGCTTAGTCACCGGGGAGCTGTTTTTT
CASSLGLVTGELFF
>few|TRBJ2-5|TRBD2|TRBV27
TGTGCCAGCAGTTCGGGACTAGCGGAAGAGACCCAGTACTTC
CASSSGLAEETQYF
>-|TRBJ2-7|-|TRBV6-5
TGTGCCAGCAGTCTAGGGAGCGCTACCTACGAGCAGTACTTC
CASSLGSATYEQYF
>-|TRBJ2-1|-|TRBV30
TGTGCCTGGGAGGACCCCAGCAATGAGCAGTTCTTC
CAWEDPSNEQFF
>-|TRBJ2-3|-|TRBV14
TGTGCCAGCAGCCAGCACTCCTACCGCACAGATACGCAGTATTTT
CASSQHSYRTDTQYF
>-|TRBJ2-7|TRBD2|TRBV20-1
TGCAGTGCCGAGCGGGAGGAAGAGCAGTACTTC
CSAEREEEQYF
>-|TRBJ2-1|-|TRBV19
TGTGCCAGTGGGGGGTACGGGCAGTTCTTC
CASGGYGQFF
>-|TRBJ1-1|-|TRBV29-1
TGCAGTGGGCGGTGGGGAATGAACACTGAAGCTTTCTTT
CSGRWGMNTEAFF
>-|TRBJ2-7|-|TRBV7-9
TGTGCCAGCAGCTTAGAAGCGCGAACGATCTTC
CASSLEARTIF
>-|TRBJ1-1|TRBD1|TRBV2
TGTGCCAGCAGGGGGGATCCGGGACAGGTCATGAACACTGAAGCTTTCTTT
CASRGDPGQVMNTEAFF
>-|TRBJ2-6|-|TRBV27
TGTGCCAGCAGTTTATACTCCGGGGCCAACGTCCTGACTTTC
CASSLYSGANVLTF
>-|TRBJ2-7|TRBD1|TRBV30
TGTGCCTGGAGTGTCCGGGACAGGGAAGGCGAGCAGTACTTC
CAWSVRDREGEQYF
>-|TRBJ2-2|-|TRBV24-1
TGTGCCACCAGTGATTCATTACAGGTACTAAGCGGTCCGTGGGAGCTGTTTTTT
CATSDSLQVLSGPWELFF
>-|TRBJ2-7|-|TRBV14
TGTGCCAGCAGCCAAGACAGACGTAACGAGCAGTACTTC
CASSQDRRNEQYF
>-|TRBJ1-1|TRBD1|TRBV29-1
TGCAGCGTGCAGGGGACAGGGAGAGACACTGAAGCTTTCTTT
CSVQGTGRDTEAFF
>-|TRBJ1-1|-|TRBV6-1
TGTGCCAGCGAGCTAGGGCGGGACACTGAAGCTTTCTTT
CASELGRDTEAFF
>-|TRBJ1-5|TRBD1|TRBV23-1
TGCGCCAGCAGTCAACGCCGACAGGGCTCGGTCAATCAGCCCCAGCATTTT
CASSQRRQGSVNQPQHF
>once|TRBJ1-1|-|TRBV12-3/TRBV12-4
TGTGCCAGCAGGATGGGGAACACTGAAGCTTTCTTT
CASRMGNTEAFF
>-|TRBJ1-2|TRBD1|TRBV7-9
TGTGCCAGCAGCTTCTTCCTAACAGGGGATCCAGGCTACACCTTC
CASSFFLTGDPGYTF